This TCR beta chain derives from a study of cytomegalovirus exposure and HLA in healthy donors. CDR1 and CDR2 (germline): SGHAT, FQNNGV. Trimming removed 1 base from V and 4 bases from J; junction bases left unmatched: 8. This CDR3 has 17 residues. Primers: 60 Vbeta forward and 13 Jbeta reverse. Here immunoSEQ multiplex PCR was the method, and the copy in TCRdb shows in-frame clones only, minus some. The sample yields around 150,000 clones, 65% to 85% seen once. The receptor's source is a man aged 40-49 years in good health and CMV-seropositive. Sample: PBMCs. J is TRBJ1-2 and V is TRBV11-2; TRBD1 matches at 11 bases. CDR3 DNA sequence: TGTGCCAGCAGCTTAGCCGGGACAGGGGGTTTTGGCTATGGCTACACCTTC. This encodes CASSLAGTGGFGYGYTF.